This T cell receptor (beta chain) was documented in a study of blood T cell repertoires in COVID-19. Sequencing was performed with immunoSEQ multiplex PCR; in TCRdb, only in-frame clones are kept and a portion is missing. Among about 84,000 clones, around 80% were seen once, and the ten largest hold roughly 28%. CDR1 SGHRS and CDR2 YFSETQ come from the germline V gene. Trimming took off 2 bases at V and 7 bases at J, with 6 bases between the two ends. The length of the CDR3 is 11 residues. Sequenced: peripheral blood. The TCR was taken from an elderly woman with acute or convalescent COVID-19. The chain recombines TRBV5-1 with TRBJ1-1, with a possible D match to TRBD1 (6 bases). CDR3 in DNA: TGCGCCAGCAGCTTCAGGGGTGAAGCTTTCTTT. Protein product: CASSFRGEAFF.